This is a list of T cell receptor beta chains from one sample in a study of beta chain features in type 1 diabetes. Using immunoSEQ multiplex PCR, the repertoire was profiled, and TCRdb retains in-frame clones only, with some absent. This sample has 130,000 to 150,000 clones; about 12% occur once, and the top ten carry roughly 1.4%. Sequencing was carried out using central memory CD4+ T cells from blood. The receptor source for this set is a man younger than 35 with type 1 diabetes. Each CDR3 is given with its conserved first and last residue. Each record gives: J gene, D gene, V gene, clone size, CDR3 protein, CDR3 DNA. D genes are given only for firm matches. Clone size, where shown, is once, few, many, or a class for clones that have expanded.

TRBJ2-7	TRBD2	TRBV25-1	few	CASSEGSGVTYEQYF	TGTGCCAGCAGTGAGGGTAGCGGGGTAACCTACGAGCAGTACTTC
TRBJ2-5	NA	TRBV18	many	CASSPRGSGETQYF	TGTGCCAGCTCACCAAGGGGCAGCGGGGAGACCCAGTACTTC
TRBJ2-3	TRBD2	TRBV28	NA	CASISGGAGDTQYF	TGTGCCAGCATTAGCGGGGGGGCGGGTGATACGCAGTATTTT
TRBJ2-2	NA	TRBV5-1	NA	CASSSRANTGELFF	TGCGCCAGCAGCTCCCGGGCCAACACCGGGGAGCTGTTTTTT
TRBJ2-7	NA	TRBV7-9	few	CASSPPGHGPYEQYF	TGTGCCAGCAGCCCACCGGGACACGGCCCCTACGAGCAGTACTTC
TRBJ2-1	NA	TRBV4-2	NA	CASSQEPQGLNEQFF	TGTGCCAGCAGCCAAGAGCCACAGGGACTCAATGAGCAGTTCTTC
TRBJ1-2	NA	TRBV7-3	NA	CASSPDRTNYGYTF	TGTGCCAGCAGCCCAGATCGGACTAACTATGGCTACACCTTC
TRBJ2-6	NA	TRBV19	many	CASSPLVAGANVLTF	TGTGCCAGTAGTCCGTTGGTGGCTGGGGCCAACGTCCTGACTTTC
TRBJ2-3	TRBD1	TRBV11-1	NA	CASSLATGRPPDTQYF	TGTGCCAGCAGCTTAGCGACAGGGAGACCACCAGATACGCAGTATTTT
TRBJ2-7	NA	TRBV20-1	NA	CSAWGYEQYF	TGCAGTGCTTGGGGCTACGAGCAGTACTTC
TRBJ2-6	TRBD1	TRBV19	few	CASSIIGQGYGANVLTF	TGTGCCAGTAGTATCATCGGACAGGGGTACGGGGCCAACGTCCTGACTTTC
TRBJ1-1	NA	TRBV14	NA	CASSPAGGGRAFF	TGTGCCAGCAGCCCTGCGGGGGGCGGGAGAGCTTTCTTT
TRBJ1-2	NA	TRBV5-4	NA	CASSLVVGVSGGYTF	TGTGCCAGCAGCCTGGTCGTGGGGGTGTCCGGTGGCTACACCTTC
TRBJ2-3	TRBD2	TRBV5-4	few	CASSPSPTSGGLSTDTQYF	TGTGCCAGCAGCCCCTCTCCGACTAGCGGGGGACTTAGCACAGATACGCAGTATTTT
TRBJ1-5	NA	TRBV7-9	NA	CASMPAVLDQPQHF	TGTGCCAGCATGCCGGCCGTTCTGGATCAGCCCCAGCATTTT
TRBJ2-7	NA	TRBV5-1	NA	CASSTSTGGIYEQYF	TGCGCCAGCAGCACCTCGACAGGAGGTATCTACGAGCAGTACTTC
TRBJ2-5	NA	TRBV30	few	CAWRGLSQETQYF	TGTGCCTGGAGGGGGCTGTCACAAGAGACCCAGTACTTC
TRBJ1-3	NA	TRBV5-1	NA	CASSLEMGTSGNTIYF	TGCGCCAGCAGCTTGGAAATGGGGACCTCTGGAAACACCATATATTTT
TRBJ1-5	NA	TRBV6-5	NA	CASSRGGSNQPQHF	TGTGCCAGCAGCCGGGGAGGTAGCAATCAGCCCCAGCATTTT
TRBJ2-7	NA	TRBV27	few	CASIARQYEQYF	TGTGCCAGCATCGCACGGCAATACGAGCAGTACTTC
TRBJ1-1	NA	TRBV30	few	CAWSVLLENTEAFF	TGTGCCTGGAGTGTACTTCTGGAGAACACTGAAGCTTTCTTT
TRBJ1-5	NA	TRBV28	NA	CASSLQTQPQHF	TGTGCCAGCAGTTTACAGACTCAGCCCCAGCATTTT
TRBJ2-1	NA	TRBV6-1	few	CASSEVWVGQFF	TGTGCCAGCAGTGAAGTATGGGTCGGGCAGTTCTTC
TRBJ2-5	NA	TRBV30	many	CAWRQGEETQYF	TGTGCCTGGAGGCAGGGTGAAGAGACCCAGTACTTC
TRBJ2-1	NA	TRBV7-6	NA	CASRGPSLNEQFF	TGTGCCAGCCGGGGGCCTTCCCTCAATGAGCAGTTCTTC
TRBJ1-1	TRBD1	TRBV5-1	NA	CASSETGPTEAFF	TGCGCCAGCAGCGAGACAGGGCCCACTGAAGCTTTCTTT
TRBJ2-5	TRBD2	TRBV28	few	CASSSTGTSGVETQYF	TGTGCCAGCAGTTCAACCGGGACTAGCGGGGTTGAGACCCAGTACTTC